The 23 T cell receptor beta chains below come from one sample, sequenced in a study of immune heterogeneity within non-small cell lung tumors listed by TCRdb under 2018. The instrument was a HiSeq X Ten. The TCR beta CDR3 region was amplified with a multiplex PCR system, in which a first round of nine to eleven cycles was run using 32 V-gene forward and 13 J-gene reverse primers. In-frame beta chains were kept once TCRdb had trimmed the public reads at Q25 with fastp and called clones with MiXCR. Rows are unified per CDR3 protein, each entry keeping the most common DNA and genes. The sample table contains 9,500 to 13,000 distinct CDR3 sequences; only one count was recorded for about 26% of them. 25% to 30% of the sample is in the top ten clones. For the TCR template, genomic DNA was extracted from bulk tumor tissue, and roughly 580 ng of gDNA was amplified for each sample. During surgery, multiple biopsies were taken from each primary tumor and placed as far apart as possible within the tumor mass. The study cohort was described as untreated, and the patients were newly diagnosed NSCLC cases having curative surgery.

The specimen was lung tumor tissue. These TCRs come from a woman aged 50 to 65 with non-small cell lung cancer.

As for this clonotype: A much larger clone differs from this one at a single base, so this may be a read error. The chain carries TRBV7-2 and TRBJ2-7; D is ambiguous. Germline V gene lookup returns CDR1 SGHTA and CDR2 FQGNSA. CDR3 size: 14 residues. V was pared by 6 bases and J by 4 bases, with 16 bases between. CDR3 region: CASRLLLGRYEQYF. The CDR3 DNA sequence: TGTGCCAGCAGATTACTCTTGGGTAGATACGAGCAGTACTTC.

In the case of this clonotype: A read error may be the cause here, since a much bigger clone is one base away. The rearrangement joins TRBV9 to TRBJ1-1; D is ambiguous. Germline loops: CDR1 SGDLS, CDR2 YYNGEE. The CDR3 consists of 13 residues. The CDR3 nucleotides are TGTGCCAGCAGCGCTACTTTGAAAACTGAAGCTTTCTTT. It specifies CASSATLKTEAFF. Using reference TRBV9 and TRBJ1-1 for the parts outside the CDR3, the full variable domain is DSGVTQTPKHLITATGQRVTLRCSPRSGDLSVYWYQQSLDQGLQFLIQYYNGEERAKGNILERFSAQQFPDLHSELNLSSLELGDSALYFCASSATLKTEAFFGQGTRLTVV.

The chain carries TRBV20-1 and TRBJ1-4; D uncertain. V lost 3 bases and J lost 2, with 7 bases in between. Germline V CDR1 and CDR2: DFQATT, SNEGSKA (reference sequence). The CDR3 runs to 13 residues. CDR3 sequence: CSASKPTNEKLFF. The CDR3 bases are TGCAGTGCTAGTAAACCTACTAATGAAAAACTGTTTTTT.

By share, this clonotype ranks as medium-sized (0.01 to 0.1%). This CDR3 reads CSAGSNSGQPQHF. Written as DNA, the CDR3 is TGCAGTGCCGGATCCAACTCAGGGCAGCCCCAGCATTTT. The J gene is TRBJ1-5, the V gene TRBV20-1; D might be TRBD1 (5 bases). V was pared by 6 bases and J by 7 bases, with 16 bases between. Germline V gene sequence: CDR1 DFQATT, CDR2 SNEGSKA (reference sequence). CDR3 length equals 13 residues.

Note on this clonotype: A much larger clone differs by one base, so this may be a read error. The chain couples TRBV2 to TRBJ2-7; D perhaps matches TRBD1 (6 bases). CDR1 and CDR2 from the germline V gene are SNHLY and FYNNEI. CDR3 length: 13 residues. Deletions cut 8 bases from V and 3 bases from J, with 14 bases between. The CDR3 loop is CASRRGGGYEQYF. CDR3 nucleotides: TGTGCCAGCCGGAGAGGGGGTGGCTACGAGCAGTACTTC.

Ten or more counts support this clonotype. V gene TRBV2 combines with J gene TRBJ1-6, with D unclear. Germline V lookup: CDR1 SNHLY, CDR2 FYNNEI. The CDR3 sequence is 15 residues long. V lost 2 bases to trimming and J lost 5 bases, with 10 bases between them. Here the CDR3 reads CASSENGRNNSPLHF. The CDR3 DNA is TGTGCCAGCAGTGAAAACGGACGCAATAATTCACCCCTCCACTTT.

This clonotype was recorded many times. The V gene is TRBV11-2, the J gene TRBJ1-2; TRBD1 aligns across 8 bases. V was clipped by 5 bases and J by 0 bases; unmatched bases: 5. The germline gives CDR1 SGHAT, CDR2 FQNNGV. The CDR3 has 15 amino acids. The CDR3 is CASSLGQGTNYGYTF. CDR3 coding DNA: TGTGCCAGCAGCCTTGGACAGGGTACTAACTATGGCTACACCTTC.

About this clonotype: Being one base from a much bigger clone, this may be a read error. Here the CDR3 DNA reads TGTGCCAGCAGTTCCGGACTAGAGGTGATCAATGAGCAGTTCTTC. It codes for CASSSGLEVINEQFF. The chain is built from TRBV6-2 or TRBV6-3 and TRBJ2-1; 7 bases fit TRBD2. Germline V gene lookup returns CDR1 MNHEY and CDR2 SVGEGT. V trimming: 4 bases; J trimming: 6 bases; junction bases outside the gene matches: 9. This CDR3 spans 15 amino acids.

The sample holds many counts of this clonotype. The chain is built from TRBV11-1 and TRBJ1-1, with D uncertain. Germline V gives CDR1 SGHAT, CDR2 FQDESV (reference sequence). The germline V and J ends were trimmed by 4 bases and 1 base, with 13 bases remaining between them. The CDR3 extends over 15 amino acids. CDR3 nucleotide sequence: TGTGCCAGCAGCTCTATTGAGGGCGCGAACACTGAAGCTTTCTTT. Translated: CASSSIEGANTEAFF.

This clonotype was counted between two and nine times. The gene calls are TRBV20-1 and TRBJ2-5; D gene unclear. From germline, CDR1 is DFQATT and CDR2 SNEGSKA (reference sequence). CDR3 size: 13 residues. Trimming took off 5 bases at V and 1 base at J, with 11 bases between the two ends. This CDR3 is CSAEQGSQETQYF. The CDR3 DNA is TGCAGTGCTGAGCAAGGGTCCCAAGAGACCCAGTACTTC.

Sample share makes this clonotype medium-sized (0.01 to 0.1%). The chain couples TRBV6-1 to TRBJ1-4; D might be TRBD1 (6 bases). Germline V gene lookup returns CDR1 MNHNS and CDR2 SASEGT. The CDR3 contains 15 residues. Trimming stripped 0 bases from V and 6 bases from J, with 11 bases between. Here the CDR3 reads CASSEAPGEDEKLFF. Written as DNA, the CDR3 is TGTGCCAGCAGTGAAGCTCCAGGGGAAGATGAAAAACTGTTTTTT.

This clonotype was seen a handful of times. The chain carries TRBV18 and TRBJ2-5; D is tentatively TRBD1 or TRBD2 (5 bases each). Germline lookup yields CDR1 KGHSH and CDR2 LQKENI. This CDR3 comprises 15 residues. V was shortened by 0 bases and J by 5 bases, with 13 bases between the two germline ends. The CDR3 DNA is TGTGCCAGCTCACCACCGGGGCAGAAGCGGGAGACCCAGTACTTC. Protein sequence: CASSPPGQKRETQYF.

The chain combines TRBV3-1 with TRBJ2-7; the match to TRBD1 covers 10 bases. The J segment lost 3 bases and the V segment lost 4 bases, leaving 3 bases of the junction unmatched. The CDR3 totals 14 residues. Germline V gene data show CDR1 as LGHDT and CDR2 as YNNKEL (reference sequence). Here the CDR3 DNA reads TGTGCCAGCAGCCCGGGGACAGGGGACTACGAGCAGTACTTC. Translating it yields CASSPGTGDYEQYF.

This clonotype was seen many times. The rearrangement links TRBV10-1 to TRBJ1-5; D is unclear. This CDR3 is 13 amino acids long. Germline V CDR1 and CDR2: WNHNN, SYGVQD (reference sequence). With 4 bases removed from V and 5 bases from J, the gap between germline ends came to 9 bases. The CDR3 DNA reads TGCGCCAGCAGTGCTTTCAGGCATCAGCCCCAGCATTTT. Residues: CASSAFRHQPQHF.

The chain recombines TRBV11-3 with TRBJ2-5; 8 bases are shared with TRBD1. CDR3 length: 14 amino acids. The germline V gene has CDR1 SGHNT and CDR2 YENEEA. Trimming took 5 bases from V and 2 from J; bases not matched to a gene: 4. This CDR3 reads CASSPRQGQETQYF. For the CDR3, the DNA is TGTGCCAGCAGCCCAAGACAGGGGCAAGAGACCCAGTACTTC.

This clonotype came up a few times. Being one base from a much bigger clone, this may be a read error. This is likely a read error, given that the CDR3 carries no conserved phenylalanine or tryptophan at its end. The chain employs TRBV15 and TRBJ1-2; D not resolved. Trimming left V 0 bases short and J 3 bases short, with 11 bases between. CDR1 is LNHNV, CDR2 YYDKDF, per germline (reference sequence). This CDR3 contains 15 residues. CDR3 DNA sequence: TGTGCCACCAGCAGAGACCGGGGTTTGGACTATGGCTACACCTTA. Protein product: CATSRDRGLDYGYTL.

This clonotype qualifies as medium-sized. The rearrangement joins TRBV27 to TRBJ2-7; D possibly uses TRBD1 or TRBD2 (5 bases each). The germline V gene has CDR1 MNHEY and CDR2 SMNVEV (reference sequence). V lost 6 bases and J lost 5, with 17 bases in between. This CDR3 is built from 14 residues. The CDR3 region has the DNA TGTGCCAGCAGCCGCCGGGACCCTCCCCACGAGCAGTACTTC. It translates to CASSRRDPPHEQYF.

This rearrangement joins TRBV20-1 to TRBJ2-1; the match to TRBD2 covers 11 bases. The CDR3 has 12 amino acids. The V gene's germline CDR1 is DFQATT and CDR2 SNEGSKA (reference sequence). CDR3 bases: TGCAGAACGACTAGCGGGAACAATGAGCAGTTCTTC. Protein: CRTTSGNNEQFF.

This clonotype was observed a single time. Since a much larger clone is just one base distant, this may be a read error. The conserved closing phenylalanine or tryptophan is absent in this CDR3, likely reflecting a read error. The V call is TRBV28, the J call TRBJ2-7, with a possible D match to TRBD2 (5 bases). V was shortened by 5 bases and J by 7 bases, with 12 bases between the two germline ends. The CDR3 covers 12 residues. The germline V gene encodes CDR1 MDHEN and CDR2 SYDVKM. The CDR3 here is CASSQPRGEQYL. CDR3 nucleotides: TGTGCCAGCAGTCAGCCCCGGGGTGAGCAGTACCTC.

By its share, this clonotype is medium-sized. CDR3 sequence reads: CASSIGLSNQPQHF. The DNA for the CDR3 is TGTGCCAGTAGTATCGGCCTAAGCAATCAGCCCCAGCATTTT. V is TRBV19 and J is TRBJ1-5, with D unresolved. This CDR3 has 14 residues. Trimming stripped 3 bases from V and 1 base from J, with 7 bases between. Germline-derived CDR1 and CDR2 are LNHDA and SQIVND (reference sequence).

The V gene is TRBV27, the J gene TRBJ2-3, with D possibly being TRBD2 (6 bases). Germline lookup yields CDR1 MNHEY and CDR2 SMNVEV (reference sequence). The CDR3 runs 17 residues. Trimming shortened V by 1 base and J by 2 bases, and 16 bases separated the two germline ends. CDR3 bases: TGTGCCAGCAGTTTATTTGGGACTCTGTGGTCCACAGATACGCAGTATTTT. Residues: CASSLFGTLWSTDTQYF.

The count of this clonotype is one. A much more abundant neighbour one base away suggests this may be a read error. J is TRBJ2-4 and V is TRBV6-7; unclear D gene. TRBV6-7 is an ORF, and what it does is uncertain. The CDR3 has 11 amino acids. CDR3 region: CASSQGRTLDF. CDR3 nucleotides: TGTGCCAGCAGCCAAGGACGGACGCTAGACTTC.

This clonotype has ten or more counts. The chain links TRBV24-1 to TRBJ2-7; D tentatively fits TRBD1 or TRBD2 (6 bases each). This CDR3 has 13 amino acids. CDR1 and CDR2 (germline): KGHDR, SFDVKD. Trimming took 12 bases from V and 12 from J, leaving 26 bases between them. The CDR3 sequence: CASKAGSGAGRYF. The DNA of the CDR3 is TGTGCCTCTAAGGCGGGATCAGGGGCGGGGAGGTACTTC.